The rows below give T cell receptor beta chains drawn from one sample of a study of T-cell reconstitution after alpha-beta-depleted transplantation in children. TCRdb processed the PCR reads anew with MiXCR; each CDR3 protein has one entry. The repertoire includes about 980,000 distinct CDR3 sequences, less than 30% of them detected once, and roughly 31% sits in the top ten. The specimen was PBMCs, mostly from graft donor cells, collected 360 days after TCRalphabeta/CD19-depleted stem cell transplant. Receptors were obtained from a boy in the first two years of life who had a stem cell transplant for SCID, so the T cells may come from the graft donor. Each CDR3 is given with its conserved first and last residue. D genes are given only for firm matches. Clone size is given for some rows only: seen once, a few or many times, or a class if the clone is expanded.

14	TRBV29-1	TRBJ2-3	.	TRBD1	CSVGQGKSPDTQYF	TGCAGCGTTGGACAGGGGAAAAGTCCAGATACGCAGTATTTT
15	TRBV19	TRBJ2-1	.	.	CASSLGLPRNNEQFF	TGTGCCAGTAGTTTGGGGCTCCCCAGGAACAATGAGCAGTTCTTC
14	TRBV5-1	TRBJ1-1	few	TRBD1	CASSFGQGGTLAFF	TGCGCCAGCAGCTTCGGACAGGGTGGTACTCTGGCTTTCTTT
13	TRBV12-3/TRBV12-4	TRBJ1-2	.	.	CASTSTGLGGYTF	TGTGCCAGCACCTCTACAGGGTTGGGGGGCTACACCTTC
13	TRBV20-1	TRBJ1-1	.	.	CSARGRSRGEAFF	TGCAGTGCTAGAGGGAGAAGTCGGGGTGAAGCTTTCTTT
17	TRBV4-1	TRBJ2-7	many	.	CASSQGVIGGPPYEQYF	TGCGCCAGCAGCCAAGGGGTGATCGGGGGGCCCCCCTACGAGCAGTACTTC
11	TRBV11-2	TRBJ2-3	.	.	CASRYLDTQYF	TGTGCCAGCCGCTACCTGGATACGCAGTATTTT
14	TRBV28	TRBJ2-3	.	.	CASSPYVHSDTQYF	TGTGCCAGCAGTCCGTATGTCCACTCAGATACGCAGTATTTT
15	TRBV11-2	TRBJ1-2	few	TRBD1	CASSLLVQGAGGYTF	TGTGCCAGCAGCTTACTCGTCCAGGGGGCTGGTGGCTACACCTTC
14	TRBV3-1	TRBJ1-1	.	.	CASSSRGPNTEAFF	TGTGCCAGCAGCAGCAGGGGCCCGAACACTGAAGCTTTCTTT
15	TRBV4-2	TRBJ2-7	.	.	CASSQRWAGPYEQYF	TGTGCCAGCAGCCAAAGATGGGCCGGACCCTACGAGCAGTACTTC
12	TRBV20-1	TRBJ1-2	.	.	CSARRENYGYTF	TGCAGTGCTAGAAGGGAGAACTATGGCTACACCTTC
15	TRBV12-3/TRBV12-4	TRBJ2-1	few	.	CASTSQGWHYNEQFF	TGTGCCAGCACCTCCCAGGGGTGGCACTACAATGAGCAGTTCTTC
13	TRBV29-1	TRBJ2-2	.	.	CSVGRRSTGELFF	TGCAGCGTTGGCAGGAGGAGCACCGGGGAGCTGTTTTTT
16	TRBV12-3/TRBV12-4	TRBJ2-5	.	.	CASSFGGDLWQETQYF	TGTGCCAGCAGTTTTGGAGGGGATCTGTGGCAAGAGACCCAGTACTTC
18	TRBV4-3	TRBJ2-1	.	TRBD2	CASSQGGGAGVFYNEQFF	TGCGCCAGCAGCCAAGGCGGGGGGGCCGGGGTTTTCTACAATGAGCAGTTCTTC
11	TRBV29-1	TRBJ1-2	.	.	CSVPRGDGYTF	TGCAGCGTCCCAAGGGGGGATGGCTACACCTTC
17	TRBV9	TRBJ2-6	few	.	CASSVPRGRSGANVLTF	TGTGCCAGCAGCGTTCCCAGGGGACGCTCTGGGGCCAACGTCCTGACTTTC
17	TRBV7-9	TRBJ2-7	.	.	CASSLVWPGSWRYEQYF	TGTGCCAGCAGCTTAGTATGGCCCGGGAGTTGGCGCTACGAGCAGTACTTC
15	TRBV7-2	TRBJ2-2	.	.	CASSPRELNTGELFF	TGTGCCAGCAGCCCCCGGGAACTGAACACCGGGGAGCTGTTTTTT
15	TRBV6-1	TRBJ2-1	.	TRBD2	CASIGPSGGAFEQFF	TGTGCCAGCATCGGGCCTAGCGGGGGGGCATTTGAGCAGTTCTTC
14	TRBV18	TRBJ1-4	few	.	CASSHRERIEKLFF	TGTGCCAGCTCACACAGGGAGCGGATTGAAAAACTGTTTTTT
16	TRBV12-3/TRBV12-4	TRBJ2-7	few	.	CASTYAGSPLTYEQYF	TGTGCCAGCACCTATGCGGGTAGCCCCCTAACCTACGAGCAGTACTTC
14	TRBV20-1	TRBJ2-5	few	.	CSARARGYQETQYF	TGCAGTGCTAGAGCCAGGGGATACCAAGAGACCCAGTACTTC
16	TRBV28	TRBJ2-7	.	.	CASRPSRTRTLIEQYF	TGTGCCAGCAGACCATCGCGGACACGGACCCTAATCGAGCAGTACTTC
16	TRBV20-1	TRBJ2-7	few	.	CSARNFGPGGRYEQYF	.
14	TRBV29-1	TRBJ1-5	.	TRBD1	CSEPGQGFNQPQHF	TGCAGCGAACCGGGACAGGGGTTTAATCAGCCCCAGCATTTT
17	TRBV12-3/TRBV12-4	TRBJ2-7	.	.	CASSPGIGSRHSRGQYF	TGTGCCAGCAGTCCCGGGATAGGTTCAAGGCACAGTCGAGGGCAGTACTTC
14	TRBV27	TRBJ2-4	.	.	CASSLRGLKNIQYF	TGTGCCAGCAGTTTAAGAGGGCTCAAAAACATTCAGTACTTC
15	TRBV18	TRBJ2-7	few	.	CASSPFGSPSGEQYF	TGTGCCAGCTCACCGTTCGGTTCGCCCTCGGGAGAGCAGTACTTC
15	TRBV10-3	TRBJ2-2	.	.	CAISARGGDTGELFF	TGTGCCATCAGTGCAAGGGGGGGCGACACCGGGGAGCTGTTTTTT
14	TRBV11-2	TRBJ1-2	.	.	CASSFDQGPYGYTF	TGTGCCAGCAGCTTTGATCAGGGGCCGTATGGCTACACCTTC
15	TRBV27	TRBJ2-3	few	TRBD2	CASSFGTSMSDTQYF	TGTGCCAGCAGTTTCGGGACTAGCATGTCGGATACGCAGTATTTT
12	TRBV12-3/TRBV12-4	TRBJ1-5	.	.	CASSSTGTSQHF	TGTGCCAGCAGTTCGACCGGGACGTCCCAGCATTTT
15	TRBV4-1	TRBJ2-7	.	.	CASSPIPLPYYEQYF	TGCGCCAGCAGCCCCATACCCCTCCCCTACTACGAGCAGTACTTC
14	TRBV10-3	TRBJ2-7	few	TRBD2	CAITRTSGTYEQYF	TGTGCCATCACCAGGACTAGCGGAACCTACGAGCAGTACTTC
17	TRBV3-1	TRBJ1-2	few	.	CASSSYVETGTNYGYTF	TGTGCCAGCAGCTCCTACGTAGAGACCGGTACTAACTATGGCTACACCTTC
15	TRBV6-2/TRBV6-3	TRBJ2-3	.	.	CASSFRGSYTDTQYF	TGTGCCAGCAGTTTTCGAGGGTCCTACACAGATACGCAGTATTTT
13	TRBV5-1	TRBJ2-2	once	.	CASSRTFAGELFF	TGCGCCAGCAGCAGGACGTTTGCCGGGGAGCTGTTTTTT
13	TRBV12-3/TRBV12-4	TRBJ2-1	few	TRBD1	CASSLIPGQGLVF	TGTGCCAGCAGTTTAATTCCGGGACAGGGGTTGGTCTTC
14	TRBV7-2	TRBJ2-5	many	.	CASSHRGPQETQYF	TGTGCCAGCAGCCACCGGGGCCCCCAAGAGACCCAGTACTTC